This entry features one TCR beta chain sequence. The entry originates in a study of blood T cell repertoires in COVID-19. This CDR3 spans 15 amino acids. The J segment lost 5 bases and the V segment lost 4 bases, leaving 6 bases of the junction unmatched. Germline values: CDR1 SGHDT, CDR2 YYEEEE. Libraries were prepared by immunoSEQ multiplex PCR; TCRdb keeps only in-frame clonotypes and omits some of them. The data show about 300,000 clones, with more than 85% seen just once and over 1% held by the top ten. Material: peripheral blood. This chain links TRBV5-6 with TRBJ1-6; 7 bases agree with TRBD1. This clonotype was obtained from a man aged 65 to 79 with acute or convalescent COVID-19. The CDR3 spells CASSTRQGDNSPLHF. For the CDR3, the DNA is TGTGCCAGCAGCACCAGACAGGGAGATAATTCACCCCTCCACTTT.